A single sample gave rise to the 6 T cell receptor beta chains below, sequenced in a study of post-analysis software for immune sequencing data. The TCR beta cDNA libraries contained unique molecular identifiers. TCRdb re-derived calls from the PCR reads in MiXCR, one entry per CDR3 protein. The table shows about 160,000 distinct CDR3 sequences, with about 36% occurring only once. The sample here was blood, taken after autologous hematopoietic stem cell transplantation. These receptors originate from a girl aged 5-17 years with multiple sclerosis.

Comment on this clonotype: A much larger clonotype is one base distant, so this may be a read error. This chain uses TRBV6-2 or TRBV6-3 with TRBJ2-1; D possibly corresponds to TRBD2 (7 bases). The germline V gene has CDR1 MNHEY and CDR2 SVGEGT. The CDR3 runs to 13 residues. The CDR3 loop is CAGSYPGGDEQFF. In DNA form, the CDR3 reads TGTGCCGGCAGTTATCCGGGGGGCGATGAGCAGTTCTTC.

The chain is built from TRBV9 and TRBJ2-6, with 11 bases fitting TRBD1. The germline V gene has CDR1 SGDLS and CDR2 YYNGEE. The CDR3 sequence is 18 residues long. With V trimmed by 0 bases and J by 3 bases, 5 bases remained unmatched. The DNA for the CDR3 is TGTGCCAGCAGCGTAGTCTGGACAGGGGGCGTTGGGGCCAACGTCCTGACTTTC. It codes for CASSVVWTGGVGANVLTF. The full variable domain, its missing parts supplied by reference TRBV9 and TRBJ2-6, is DSGVTQTPKHLITATGQRVTLRCSPRSGDLSVYWYQQSLDQGLQFLIQYYNGEERAKGNILERFSAQQFPDLHSELNLSSLELGDSALYFCASSVVWTGGVGANVLTFGAGSRLTVL.

This clonotype came up a few times. This sequence joins TRBV20-1 and TRBJ2-1, with D tentatively TRBD2 (6 bases). The CDR3 spans 13 residues. Germline loops: CDR1 DFQATT, CDR2 SNEGSKA (reference sequence). The V end lost 5 bases, the J end lost 5 bases, and 13 bases lay between the germline ends. CDR3 region: CSAWDSGNNEQFF. The CDR3 DNA reads TGCAGTGCTTGGGACTCCGGGAACAATGAGCAGTTCTTC.

This clonotype showed up just a few times. The genes are TRBV19 and TRBJ2-7, with 10 bases lining up with TRBD2. CDR3 length: 15 residues. V dropped 1 base and J dropped 2; count of bases not matched to a gene: 2. The germline V gene encodes CDR1 LNHDA and CDR2 SQIVND (reference sequence). The CDR3: CASSIGLAGAYEQYF. For the CDR3, the DNA is TGTGCCAGTAGTATAGGTCTAGCGGGAGCCTACGAGCAGTACTTC.

This chain links TRBV2 with TRBJ2-1; TRBD2 matches 13 bases. The CDR3 spans 15 residues. Germline-derived CDR1 and CDR2 are SNHLY and FYNNEI. The ends lost 4 bases at V and 7 bases at J; junction bases unmatched: 4. The CDR3, as DNA: TGTGCCAGCAGTGGAGGGACTAGCGGGGCTAATGAGCAGTTCTTC. Encoded protein: CASSGGTSGANEQFF.

This clonotype has a handful of counts. V and J are TRBV29-1 and TRBJ2-1, with TRBD2 matching over 8 bases. CDR1 and CDR2 (germline): SQVTM, ANQGSEA. Losses at the gene ends were 4 bases for V and 1 base for J; bases not matched to a gene: 9. The CDR3 contains 16 residues. DNA of the CDR3: TGCAGCGTTGGATCGGGACTAGTGGGTTCCTACAATGAGCAGTTCTTC. Protein product: CSVGSGLVGSYNEQFF.